In its sample, the clone carrying this T cell receptor beta chain was seen many times. Construction of the TCRbeta library involved unique molecular identifiers. TCRdb passed the PCR reads through MiXCR, listing each CDR3 protein once. The sample has 490,000 or so distinct CDR3 sequences, about 12% seen once. CDR1 SGHTA and CDR2 FQGNSA come from the germline V gene. The CDR3 length is 13 residues. Trimming removed 0 bases at V and 3 bases at J, with 6 bases between. These data are taken from a study of T-cell reconstitution after alpha-beta-depleted transplantation in children. The specimen was PBMCs from the stem cell graft donor, collected from the stem cell graft. The chain carries TRBV7-2 and TRBJ2-7; TRBD1 might be the D (5 bases). The clonotype originates from a human donor who donated a stem cell graft to a child with combined immunodeficiency. In DNA form, the CDR3 reads TGTGCCAGCAGCTTAGCAGGGGTCTACGAGCAGTACTTC. This translates into CASSLAGVYEQYF.